The 15 T cell receptor beta chains reported below all come from one sample, sequenced in a study of blood T cell repertoires in COVID-19 (dated by TCRdb to between 2020 and 2021). The library relied on the immunoSEQ multiplex PCR assay. Held by TCRdb, this immuneACCESS table contains in-frame sequences only and omits some clones. Under half of the omission traces to an unresolved V gene where checked; the cause of the rest is unknown. A total of approximately 94,000 clones appear in this sample, just over 85% of them only once. Jointly, the top ten make up around 8.1% of the sample. The sequenced sample was peripheral blood. These receptors all stem from a woman between 70 and 85 years old with acute or convalescent COVID-19.

The chain couples TRBV2 to TRBJ1-5; D perhaps matches TRBD1 (5 bases). The V gene's germline CDR1 is SNHLY and CDR2 FYNNEI. The CDR3 sequence is 14 residues long. Trimming took off 7 bases at V and 3 bases at J, with 13 bases between the two ends. The CDR3 region is CASTKEGNNQPQHF. CDR3 nucleotides: TGTGCCAGCACCAAGGAGGGGAACAATCAGCCCCAGCATTTT.

The rearrangement joins TRBV7-9 to TRBJ1-1; D is undetermined. V dropped 1 base and J dropped 5 bases, with 11 bases sitting between them. Per the germline V gene, CDR1 is SEHNR and CDR2 is FQNEAQ (reference sequence). This CDR3 is 14 amino acids long. The CDR3 sequence: CASSLGSRFTEAFF. The CDR3 nucleotides are TGTGCCAGCAGCTTAGGGTCGCGGTTTACTGAAGCTTTCTTT.

J is TRBJ2-1 and V is TRBV24-1; D ambiguous. Per germline, CDR1 KGHDR and CDR2 SFDVKD. Trimming took 4 bases from V and 2 from J, leaving 11 bases between them. CDR3 length: 15 residues. The CDR3 loop is CATSESDKTYNEQFF. CDR3 DNA sequence: TGTGCCACCAGTGAATCCGACAAGACCTACAATGAGCAGTTCTTC.

The chain couples TRBV7-8 to TRBJ2-2, with 7 bases aligning to TRBD2. The CDR3 runs 15 residues. The V gene's germline CDR1 is SGHVS and CDR2 FQNEAQ. Trimming removed 1 base from V and 7 bases from J; junction bases left unmatched: 6. CDR3 sequence reads: CASSLVGGPDGELFF. CDR3 in DNA: TGTGCCAGCAGCTTAGTGGGAGGGCCTGACGGGGAGCTGTTTTTT.

The sample holds one count of this clone. The chain carries TRBV5-1 and TRBJ1-2; D may be TRBD1 (5 bases). This CDR3 is built from 14 residues. V lost 0 bases and J lost 5, with 11 bases in between. Germline V gene data show CDR1 as SGHRS and CDR2 as YFSETQ. The CDR3 region is CASSLEDSRYGYTF. CDR3 in DNA: TGCGCCAGCAGCTTGGAAGACAGTAGATATGGCTACACCTTC.

The chain links TRBV14 to TRBJ1-2, with TRBD1 matching 9 bases. Germline V gives CDR1 SGHDN, CDR2 FVKESK. Losses at the gene ends were 6 bases for V and 2 bases for J; bases not matched to a gene: 7. CDR3 length: 15 residues. The CDR3 protein is CASSYNRGLNYGYTF. Written as DNA, the CDR3 is TGTGCCAGCAGTTATAACAGGGGGCTGAACTATGGCTACACCTTC.

About this clone itself: A junction boundary mismatches the germline segment, possibly from a read error. J is TRBJ2-7 and V is TRBV2; TRBD1 is a possible D gene (6 bases). The germline V gene encodes CDR1 SNHLY and CDR2 FYNNEI. This CDR3 region has 17 residues. CDR3 sequence reads: CASSDLDSGEPSHEQYF. For the CDR3, the DNA is TGTGCCAGCAGTGATTTGGATTCAGGGGAACCCTCCCACGAGCAGTACTTC. Drawing the rest from reference TRBV2 and TRBJ2-7, the complete variable domain is EPEVTQTPSHQVTQMGQEVILRCVPISNHLYFYWYRQILGQKVEFLVSFYNNEISEKSEIFDDQFSVERPDGSNFTLKIRSTKLEDSAMYFCASSDLDSGEPSHEQYFGPGTRLTVT.

The chain joins TRBV4-2 to TRBJ2-5, with D tentatively TRBD1 (5 bases). CDR1 LGHNA and CDR2 YNFKEQ come from the germline V gene. This CDR3 is built from 14 residues. The V end lost 0 bases, the J end lost 5 bases, and 10 bases lay between the germline ends. In DNA form, the CDR3 reads TGTGCCAGCAGCCAAGATGCAGGGATGGAGACCCAGTACTTC. Translation gives CASSQDAGMETQYF.

The chain uses TRBV9 and TRBJ2-5; D gene unclear. Trimming cost V 0 bases and J 5 bases, with 17 bases left between them. Per germline, CDR1 SGDLS and CDR2 YYNGEE. The CDR3 is 16 amino acids. This chain's CDR3 is CASSVEESRSWETQYF. The CDR3 bases are TGTGCCAGCAGCGTAGAAGAGTCCCGGTCGTGGGAGACCCAGTACTTC.

This rearrangement joins TRBV5-1 to TRBJ1-4; D unclear. The CDR3 has 15 residues. Germline V gene sequence: CDR1 SGHRS, CDR2 YFSETQ. V shed 3 bases and J shed 0 bases, with 9 bases lying between them. CDR3 in DNA: TGCGCCAGCAGCTCGTACAGTGCAACTAATGAAAAACTGTTTTTT. Amino acid sequence: CASSSYSATNEKLFF.

The V gene is TRBV12-2, the J gene TRBJ2-7; the table's D call TRBD1 went unverified against the DNA. TRBV12-2 is labeled a pseudogene. CDR3 length equals 19 residues. CDR3 amino acids: CASRLARASGTGSSYEQYF. The CDR3 bases are TGTGCAAGTCGCTTAGCGCGCGCGTCCGGGACAGGTTCCTCCTACGAGCAGTACTTC.

This clone was counted between two and nine times. Other DNA sequences in this specimen translate into the identical CDR3. The rearrangement links TRBV5-1 to TRBJ1-1; 7 positions match TRBD1. With 3 bases clipped from V and 1 base from J, the junction kept 3 bases outside the gene matches. In germline, CDR1 is SGHRS, CDR2 YFSETQ. The length of the CDR3 is 14 residues. CDR3 protein: CASSSGQPNTEAFF. The CDR3 bases are TGCGCCAGCAGCTCGGGACAGCCGAACACTGAAGCTTTCTTT. The full variable domain, completed using reference TRBV5-1 and TRBJ1-1, is KAGVTQTPRYLIKTRGQQVTLSCSPISGHRSVSWYQQTPGQGLQFLFEYFSETQRNKGNFPGRFSGRQFSNSRSEMNVSTLELGDSALYLCASSSGQPNTEAFFGQGTRLTVV.

The chain carries TRBV10-3 and TRBJ2-5, with TRBD1 as a possible D gene (5 bases). In germline, CDR1 is ENHRY, CDR2 SYGVKD. V was cut by 3 bases and J by 1 base, with 9 bases left in between. This CDR3 has 14 amino acids. As DNA, the CDR3 is TGTGCCATCAGTGAACGACAGCCCCAAGAGACCCAGTACTTC. Protein sequence: CAISERQPQETQYF.

This clone was observed a handful of times. This chain links TRBV7-6 with TRBJ2-3; the match to TRBD2 covers 9 bases. V shed 2 bases, J shed 4 bases, and the junction held 4 bases outside the gene matches. CDR3 length: 15 amino acids. Looked up from germline, CDR1 is SGHVS and CDR2 is FNYEAQ. The CDR3 loop reads CASSLQAGGPDTQYF. DNA for the CDR3: TGTGCCAGCAGCTTACAGGCGGGAGGGCCAGATACGCAGTATTTT.

The chain employs TRBV18 and TRBJ1-2, with 9 bases identical to TRBD1. V shed 6 bases, J shed 2 bases, and the junction held 7 bases outside the gene matches. Germline assignment: CDR1 KGHSH and CDR2 LQKENI. CDR3 length: 15 amino acids. CDR3 sequence reads: CASSPGQGLNYGYTF. Written as DNA, the CDR3 is TGTGCCAGCTCGCCTGGACAGGGGCTAAACTATGGCTACACCTTC. The variable domain in full, completed from reference TRBV18 and TRBJ1-2, reads NAGVMQNPRHLVRRRGQEARLRCSPMKGHSHVYWYRQLPEEGLKFMVYLQKENIIDESGMPKERFSAEFPKEGPSILRIQQVVRGDSAAYFCASSPGQGLNYGYTFGSGTRLTVV.